Below, 13 T cell receptor beta chains from the same sample are listed, as sequenced in a study of T-cell reconstitution after alpha-beta-depleted transplantation in children. Construction of the TCRbeta library involved unique molecular identifiers. A single record per CDR3 protein comes from TCRdb applying MiXCR to the PCR reads. This sample yields more than 500,000 distinct CDR3 sequences, of which approximately 10% are seen a single time; 12% to 15% belongs to the top ten. The sample was PBMCs, mostly from graft donor cells, taken 180 days after TCRalphabeta/CD19-depleted stem cell transplant. The receptor source for this set is a female patient younger than 10 who had a stem cell transplant for aplastic anemia, so the T cells may come from the graft donor.

The rearrangement uses TRBV6-4 and TRBJ2-7; TRBD1 matches 8 bases. Germline V gene lookup returns CDR1 MRHNA and CDR2 SNTAGT. The J segment lost 3 bases and the V segment lost 7 bases, leaving 8 bases of the junction unmatched. The CDR3 is made up of 14 amino acids. The CDR3 reads CASIDRDRNYEQYV. CDR3 DNA sequence: TGTGCCAGCATCGACCGGGACAGGAACTACGAGCAGTACGTC.

This clonotype was counted many times. The genes are TRBV20-1 and TRBJ2-3, with 7 nucleotides matching TRBD2. Germline CDR1 DFQATT, CDR2 SNEGSKA (reference sequence). The CDR3 has 14 residues. Unmatched junction bases numbered 5, after V lost 3 bases and J lost 2 bases. The CDR3 DNA reads as TGCAGTGCTAGGCCGGGAGGCCCCACAGATACGCAGTATTTT. Translating it yields CSARPGGPTDTQYF.

Ten or more counts support this clonotype. V gene TRBV7-8 combines with J gene TRBJ2-2, with 8 bases lining up with TRBD2. The CDR3 has 19 amino acids. The V segment lost 4 bases and the J segment 7 bases; nucleotides outside the gene matches: 20. The V gene's germline CDR1 is SGHVS and CDR2 FQNEAQ. CDR3 sequence: CASSSPPSGSGSSIGELFF. DNA of the CDR3: TGTGCCAGCAGCTCCCCTCCCTCGGGGAGCGGGAGTTCTATCGGGGAGCTGTTTTTT.

In its sample, this clonotype was seen a few times. The J gene is TRBJ1-1, the V gene TRBV4-1; D gene ambiguous. CDR3 length: 14 residues. Germline lookup yields CDR1 MGHRA and CDR2 YSYEKL. The V gene lost 0 bases and the J gene lost 0 bases, with 5 bases spanning the gap. As DNA, the CDR3 is TGCGCCAGCAGCCAAGACCCGATGAACACTGAAGCTTTCTTT. Its protein is CASSQDPMNTEAFF.

The sample holds a few counts of this clonotype. This chain connects TRBV7-9 to TRBJ2-1, with TRBD2 identical over 7 bases. The CDR3 extends over 15 amino acids. V lost 2 bases, J lost 7 bases, and 8 bases stayed unmatched. Per germline, CDR1 SEHNR and CDR2 FQNEAQ (reference sequence). In DNA form, the CDR3 reads TGTGCCAGCAGCTTATTCCTAGCGGCCGTGAATGAGCAGTTCTTC. Translating gives CASSLFLAAVNEQFF.

This clonotype was detected ten times or more. The gene calls are TRBV5-1 and TRBJ2-4, with 8 bases identical to TRBD2. This CDR3 is 18 amino acids long. In germline, CDR1 is SGHRS, CDR2 YFSETQ. V lost 5 bases to trimming and J lost 0 bases; unmatched junction nucleotides: 13. The CDR3 loop is CASRQGLETYIAKNIQYF. In nucleotides, the CDR3 is TGCGCCAGCAGACAGGGACTAGAGACCTACATAGCCAAAAACATTCAGTACTTC.

Ten or more counts support this clonotype. The chain is built from TRBV12-3 or TRBV12-4 and TRBJ1-6; D call uncertain. The V end was cut by 2 bases, the J end by 0 bases, with 8 bases between. The CDR3 is 16 residues long. This chain's CDR3 is CASSLTGNSYNSPLHF. The CDR3 DNA reads as TGTGCCAGCAGTTTAACGGGAAACTCCTATAATTCACCCCTCCACTTT.

The rearrangement joins TRBV5-1 to TRBJ2-3; D is perhaps TRBD1 (6 bases). V was clipped by 3 bases and J by 2 bases, with 16 bases between them. Germline V gene sequence: CDR1 SGHRS, CDR2 YFSETQ. There are 16 residues in the CDR3. The CDR3 reads CASSSVSGVDTDTQYF. For the CDR3, the DNA is TGCGCCAGCAGCTCTGTTTCAGGGGTAGACACAGATACGCAGTATTTT. Looking up the rest from reference TRBV5-1 and TRBJ2-3 gives the full variable domain: KAGVTQTPRYLIKTRGQQVTLSCSPISGHRSVSWYQQTPGQGLQFLFEYFSETQRNKGNFPGRFSGRQFSNSRSEMNVSTLELGDSALYLCASSSVSGVDTDTQYFGPGTRLTVL.

This clonotype came up a few times. The chain uses TRBV6-2 or TRBV6-3 and TRBJ2-1, with a possible D match to TRBD1 (5 bases). V lost 11 bases and J 7 bases, leaving 18 bases between the germline ends. This CDR3 is 13 amino acids long. Germline CDR1 reads MNHEY; CDR2 reads SVGEGT. CDR3 sequence (DNA): TGTGCCTCCCAAGGGGCAGCGCGGAATGAGCAGTTCTTC. Translated: CASQGAARNEQFF.

This chain connects TRBV7-2 to TRBJ1-2; TRBD1 agrees at 8 bases. Trimming cost V 5 bases and J 4 bases; bases outside gene matches: 6. CDR1 and CDR2 from the germline V gene are SGHTA and FQGNSA. The CDR3 totals 14 residues. The CDR3 bases are TGTGCCAGCAGCCGCCGGACAGGGTCCTATGGCTACACCTTC. This translates into CASSRRTGSYGYTF.

This clonotype was observed at least ten times. The V and J genes are TRBV29-1 and TRBJ2-7; 8 nucleotides line up with TRBD2. CDR3 length: 15 residues. After removal of 5 bases from V and 2 bases from J, the junction contained 11 bases not matched to a gene. Germline V CDR1 and CDR2: SQVTM, ANQGSEA. CDR3 DNA: TGCAGCGTTTTGGAGGTAGCGGGGCGAACCTACGAGCAGTACTTC. It encodes CSVLEVAGRTYEQYF.

The chain combines TRBV7-9 with TRBJ1-1, with a possible D match to TRBD1 (5 bases). Between the trimmed V and J ends, which lost 6 bases and 1 base, there was a span of 9 bases. Germline V gene sequence: CDR1 SEHNR, CDR2 FQNEAQ (reference sequence). The CDR3 is 13 amino acids. As DNA, the CDR3 is TGTGCCAGCAGATCGAGGGGGAACACTGAAGCTTTCTTT. It is translated as CASRSRGNTEAFF.

The chain uses TRBV29-1 and TRBJ2-1, with a tentative D call TRBD2 (5 bases). Germline V gene lookup returns CDR1 SQVTM and CDR2 ANQGSEA. The length of the CDR3 is 9 residues. V lost 6 bases and J 10 bases, leaving 7 bases between the germline ends. In nucleotides, the CDR3 is TGCAGCGTGACGGGAGAGCAGTTCTTC. Translation gives CSVTGEQFF.